Included here is one TCR beta chain sequence, with context. Its antigen is not identified. The germline V gene has CDR1 KGHSH and CDR2 LQKENI. The CDR3 extends over 17 amino acids. Trimming cost V 6 bases and J 5 bases; bases outside gene matches: 13. The source of the sample is a study of monozygotic twins with cystic fibrosis. Sequencing was performed with immunoSEQ multiplex PCR; in TCRdb, only in-frame clones are kept and a portion is missing. The data hold about 30,000 clones, with around four fifths observed a single time. Findings and caveats of the study: V usage most resembled the co-twin in 13 of 16 pairs. The repertoire was suggested to be naive-dominated, clonality median around 0.0095. No link emerged between shared CDR3 counts and age, concordance or severity. Nucleotide-identical clonotype sharing was significantly higher within monozygotic CF twin pairs than between unrelated CF individuals.

V usage is TRBV18 and J usage is TRBJ1-4; TRBD1 matches at 9 bases. Sequenced material: blood. The TCR originated in a girl aged 2-10 years with cystic fibrosis. CDR3 bases: TGTGCCAGCTCTCCTTTTAACAGGGGGCCGTTGAATGAAAAACTGTTTTTT. Translated: CASSPFNRGPLNEKLFF.